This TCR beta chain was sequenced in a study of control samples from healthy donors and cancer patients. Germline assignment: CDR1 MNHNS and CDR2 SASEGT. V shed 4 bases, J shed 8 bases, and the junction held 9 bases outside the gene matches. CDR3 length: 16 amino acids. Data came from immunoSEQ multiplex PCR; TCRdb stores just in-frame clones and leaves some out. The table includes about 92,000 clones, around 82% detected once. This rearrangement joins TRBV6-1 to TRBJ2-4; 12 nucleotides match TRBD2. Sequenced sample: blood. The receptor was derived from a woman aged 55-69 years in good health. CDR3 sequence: CASSAQTSGSSDIQYF. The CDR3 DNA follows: TGTGCCAGCAGTGCACAGACTAGCGGGAGTTCGGACATTCAGTACTTC.